A selection of T cell receptor beta chains follows, all from one sample in a study of control samples from healthy donors and cancer patients. Libraries were prepared by immunoSEQ multiplex PCR; TCRdb keeps only in-frame clonotypes and omits some of them. The sample shows some 100,000 clones, about 85% of them seen only once. Sequenced input: blood. These receptors came from a woman in her fifties or sixties in good health. Both conserved end residues are part of each CDR3. Each record gives: CDR3 protein, CDR3 DNA, D gene, J gene, clone size, V gene. D genes are given only for firm matches. Not all rows give a size; the values are once, few, many and, for expanded clones, a class.

cdr3_aa: CASRGTEAFF
cdr3_nt: TGTGCCAGCAGAGGGACTGAAGCTTTCTTT
d_call: -
j_call: TRBJ1-1
clone_size: -
v_call: TRBV7-9

cdr3_aa: CASSLGQGTYGYTF
cdr3_nt: TGTGCCAGCAGCTTGGGACAGGGGACCTATGGCTACACCTTC
d_call: TRBD1
j_call: TRBJ1-2
clone_size: -
v_call: TRBV7-9

cdr3_aa: CASSYSWGGSYNEQFF
cdr3_nt: TGTGCCAGCAGTTACTCATGGGGGGGCTCCTACAATGAGCAGTTCTTC
d_call: TRBD2
j_call: TRBJ2-1
clone_size: -
v_call: TRBV6-2/TRBV6-3

cdr3_aa: CASSEGYEQYF
cdr3_nt: TGTGCCAGCAGTGAGGGGTACGAGCAGTACTTC
d_call: -
j_call: TRBJ2-7
clone_size: -
v_call: TRBV25-1

cdr3_aa: CASSRVEGNYGYTF
cdr3_nt: TGTGCCAGCAGCCGCGTCGAGGGGAACTATGGCTACACCTTC
d_call: -
j_call: TRBJ1-2
clone_size: -
v_call: TRBV6-5

cdr3_aa: CASSYYNSPLHF
cdr3_nt: TGTGCCAGCAGCTACTATAATTCACCCCTCCACTTT
d_call: -
j_call: TRBJ1-6
clone_size: few
v_call: TRBV5-4

cdr3_aa: CASSLIGGGLHNEQFF
cdr3_nt: TGTGCCAGCAGCTTAATTGGGGGCGGGTTGCACAATGAGCAGTTCTTC
d_call: -
j_call: TRBJ2-1
clone_size: -
v_call: TRBV13

cdr3_aa: CASSPLVVDTNTEAFF
cdr3_nt: TGTGCCAGCTCCCCCCTCGTAGTGGACACTAACACTGAAGCTTTCTTT
d_call: -
j_call: TRBJ1-1
clone_size: -
v_call: TRBV18

cdr3_aa: CSVEPRSGVSYNEQFF
cdr3_nt: TGCAGCGTTGAACCCCGGTCGGGAGTCTCCTACAATGAGCAGTTCTTC
d_call: -
j_call: TRBJ2-1
clone_size: -
v_call: TRBV29-1

cdr3_aa: CASFGGLNTEAFF
cdr3_nt: TGTGCCAGCTTTGGGGGATTGAACACTGAAGCTTTCTTT
d_call: -
j_call: TRBJ1-1
clone_size: -
v_call: TRBV7-9

cdr3_aa: CAISDTGGYGANVLTF
cdr3_nt: TGTGCCATCAGTGACACAGGGGGCTATGGGGCCAACGTCCTGACTTTC
d_call: TRBD1
j_call: TRBJ2-6
clone_size: once
v_call: TRBV10-3

cdr3_aa: CASSHPGQGAYEQYF
cdr3_nt: TGTGCCAGCTCACACCCGGGACAGGGGGCCTACGAGCAGTACTTC
d_call: TRBD1
j_call: TRBJ2-7
clone_size: -
v_call: TRBV18

cdr3_aa: CASRGPVGRPYQETQYF
cdr3_nt: TGCGCCAGCCGAGGTCCCGTCGGGAGGCCTTACCAAGAGACCCAGTACTTC
d_call: TRBD2
j_call: TRBJ2-5
clone_size: -
v_call: TRBV5-1

cdr3_aa: CASSLDRVSGNTIYF
cdr3_nt: TGTGCCAGCAGCTTAGACAGGGTCTCTGGAAACACCATATATTTT
d_call: -
j_call: TRBJ1-3
clone_size: -
v_call: TRBV7-9

cdr3_aa: CAISVGSSYNSPLHF
cdr3_nt: TGTGCCATCAGTGTCGGGAGCTCCTATAATTCACCCCTCCACTTT
d_call: -
j_call: TRBJ1-6
clone_size: -
v_call: TRBV10-3

cdr3_aa: CASAKGGSYNEQFF
cdr3_nt: TGTGCCAGCGCCAAGGGGGGCTCCTACAATGAGCAGTTCTTC
d_call: -
j_call: TRBJ2-1
clone_size: once
v_call: TRBV11-1

cdr3_aa: CASSPLPAGSNYGYTF
cdr3_nt: TGTGCCAGCAGCCCGCTACCGGCAGGTTCTAACTATGGCTACACCTTC
d_call: -
j_call: TRBJ1-2
clone_size: -
v_call: TRBV7-2

cdr3_aa: CASSIDLELARGAAGRMNTEAFF
cdr3_nt: TGTGCCAGTAGTATAGACCTAGAGCTGGCTAGGGGGGCCGCAGGCCGCATGAACACTGAAGCTTTCTTT
d_call: -
j_call: TRBJ1-1
clone_size: -
v_call: TRBV19

cdr3_aa: CASSDGQEYNEQFF
cdr3_nt: TGTGCCAGCAGTGACGGGCAGGAATACAATGAGCAGTTCTTC
d_call: -
j_call: TRBJ2-1
clone_size: -
v_call: TRBV6-4

cdr3_aa: CASSPPQAANYGYTF
cdr3_nt: TGTGCCAGCAGCCCTCCCCAGGCCGCTAACTATGGCTACACCTTC
d_call: -
j_call: TRBJ1-2
clone_size: once
v_call: TRBV6-6

cdr3_aa: CASSLDSSSEQFF
cdr3_nt: TGTGCCAGCAGCCTGGACAGTTCCAGTGAGCAGTTCTTC
d_call: -
j_call: TRBJ2-1
clone_size: -
v_call: TRBV6-6

cdr3_aa: CASSQVRGPNYGYTF
cdr3_nt: TGTGCCAGCAGCCAAGTCAGGGGGCCAAACTATGGCTACACCTTC
d_call: TRBD1
j_call: TRBJ1-2
clone_size: -
v_call: TRBV14

cdr3_aa: CATSRDQGLSNEKLFF
cdr3_nt: TGTGCCACCAGCAGAGATCAGGGACTGTCGAATGAAAAACTGTTTTTT
d_call: -
j_call: TRBJ1-4
clone_size: -
v_call: TRBV15

cdr3_aa: CASRAASGNTIYF
cdr3_nt: TGTGCCAGCAGGGCAGCCTCTGGAAACACCATATATTTT
d_call: -
j_call: TRBJ1-3
clone_size: -
v_call: TRBV7-2

cdr3_aa: CASSEQGRVSIQYF
cdr3_nt: TGTGCCAGCAGTGAACAGGGACGGGTTTCTATTCAGTACTTC
d_call: -
j_call: TRBJ2-4
clone_size: -
v_call: TRBV2

cdr3_aa: CASSLSAESYGYTF
cdr3_nt: TGCGCCAGCAGCTTGTCCGCCGAGTCCTATGGCTACACCTTC
d_call: -
j_call: TRBJ1-2
clone_size: -
v_call: TRBV5-1

cdr3_aa: CASGGQGLNTEAFF
cdr3_nt: TGCGCCAGCGGCGGGCAGGGTTTGAACACTGAAGCTTTCTTT
d_call: -
j_call: TRBJ1-1
clone_size: -
v_call: TRBV5-1

cdr3_aa: CAIRLGAGGRYSTDTQYF
cdr3_nt: TGTGCCATCAGACTCGGGGCGGGAGGACGGTATAGCACAGATACGCAGTATTTT
d_call: TRBD2
j_call: TRBJ2-3
clone_size: -
v_call: TRBV10-3

cdr3_aa: CASSYGTGYMNTEAFF
cdr3_nt: TGTGCCAGCAGTTACGGGACAGGGTACATGAACACTGAAGCTTTCTTT
d_call: TRBD1
j_call: TRBJ1-1
clone_size: -
v_call: TRBV6-2/TRBV6-3

cdr3_aa: CASSLGYEQYF
cdr3_nt: TGTGCCAGCAGTTTAGGGTACGAGCAGTACTTC
d_call: -
j_call: TRBJ2-7
clone_size: -
v_call: TRBV27

cdr3_aa: CASSPRVAGVGEQYF
cdr3_nt: TGTGCCAGCAGCCCGAGGGTGGCGGGAGTAGGCGAGCAGTACTTC
d_call: TRBD2
j_call: TRBJ2-7
clone_size: -
v_call: TRBV5-4

cdr3_aa: CASSELPGTSMYNEQFF
cdr3_nt: TGTGCCAGCAGTGAACTCCCCGGGACTAGCATGTACAATGAGCAGTTCTTC
d_call: TRBD2
j_call: TRBJ2-1
clone_size: -
v_call: TRBV25-1

cdr3_aa: CASSPTAGNQPQHF
cdr3_nt: TGTGCCAGCAGCCCGACAGCTGGCAATCAGCCCCAGCATTTT
d_call: -
j_call: TRBJ1-5
clone_size: -
v_call: TRBV7-9

cdr3_aa: CASLGGRGELNEQYF
cdr3_nt: TGTGCCAGCCTCGGAGGGAGAGGGGAGTTGAACGAGCAGTACTTC
d_call: -
j_call: TRBJ2-7
clone_size: -
v_call: TRBV27

cdr3_aa: CASSMARVSGSEENEQFF
cdr3_nt: TGTGCCAGTAGTATGGCTAGGGTTAGCGGGAGTGAGGAAAATGAGCAGTTCTTC
d_call: TRBD2
j_call: TRBJ2-1
clone_size: -
v_call: TRBV19

cdr3_aa: CTSSQDGGGGDEKLFF
cdr3_nt: TGCACCAGCAGCCAAGATGGAGGTGGGGGTGATGAAAAACTGTTTTTT
d_call: -
j_call: TRBJ1-4
clone_size: -
v_call: TRBV1

cdr3_aa: CASSLEGGEPNEQFF
cdr3_nt: TGTGCCAGCAGCTTAGAAGGGGGCGAACCCAATGAGCAGTTCTTC
d_call: TRBD1
j_call: TRBJ2-1
clone_size: -
v_call: TRBV13

cdr3_aa: CASSLLASGLSYEQYF
cdr3_nt: TGTGCCAGCAGCTTATTAGCTAGCGGGCTTTCCTACGAGCAGTACTTC
d_call: TRBD2
j_call: TRBJ2-7
clone_size: -
v_call: TRBV7-9

cdr3_aa: CASSVPGGRAFF
cdr3_nt: TGTGCCAGCAGCGTCCCAGGGGGCAGAGCTTTCTTT
d_call: TRBD1
j_call: TRBJ1-1
clone_size: -
v_call: TRBV7-2

cdr3_aa: CSPPRGCPGELFF
cdr3_nt: TGCAGCCCGCCAAGGGGATGTCCCGGGGAGCTGTTTTTT
d_call: -
j_call: TRBJ2-2
clone_size: once
v_call: TRBV29-1

cdr3_aa: CASSQEPLSRLRPEAFF
cdr3_nt: TGTGCCAGCAGCCAAGAACCCCTTTCACGGCTCCGACCTGAAGCTTTCTTT
d_call: -
j_call: TRBJ1-1
clone_size: -
v_call: TRBV3-1/TRBV3-2

cdr3_aa: CASSLNRESTEAFF
cdr3_nt: TGTGCCAGCAGCTTAAACCGGGAAAGCACTGAAGCTTTCTTT
d_call: -
j_call: TRBJ1-1
clone_size: -
v_call: TRBV7-9

cdr3_aa: CASRPGTEKANQPQHF
cdr3_nt: TGTGCCAGCAGACCTGGGACAGAGAAGGCCAATCAGCCCCAGCATTTT
d_call: TRBD1
j_call: TRBJ1-5
clone_size: -
v_call: TRBV6-6

cdr3_aa: CASSAPGAANEKLFF
cdr3_nt: TGTGCCAGCAGTGCTCCGGGGGCAGCTAATGAAAAACTGTTTTTT
d_call: -
j_call: TRBJ1-4
clone_size: -
v_call: TRBV6-6

cdr3_aa: CASSYTGPLNTGELFF
cdr3_nt: TGTGCCAGCAGTTACACGGGACCGTTGAACACCGGGGAGCTGTTTTTT
d_call: -
j_call: TRBJ2-2
clone_size: -
v_call: TRBV6-6

cdr3_aa: CASSQQADTQYF
cdr3_nt: TGCGCCAGCAGCCAACAGGCAGATACGCAGTATTTT
d_call: -
j_call: TRBJ2-3
clone_size: few
v_call: TRBV4-3

cdr3_aa: CASSLGQGPAGELFF
cdr3_nt: TGTGCCAGCAGCTTGGGACAGGGGCCCGCCGGGGAGCTGTTTTTT
d_call: TRBD1
j_call: TRBJ2-2
clone_size: many
v_call: TRBV7-9

cdr3_aa: CASSIRRISGNTIYF
cdr3_nt: TGTGCCAGTAGTATAAGACGGATCTCTGGAAACACCATATATTTT
d_call: -
j_call: TRBJ1-3
clone_size: few
v_call: TRBV19

cdr3_aa: CASSQDLSVRAYNEKLFF
cdr3_nt: TGCGCCAGCAGCCAAGATCTATCGGTCAGGGCTTATAATGAAAAACTGTTTTTT
d_call: -
j_call: TRBJ1-4
clone_size: -
v_call: TRBV4-3

cdr3_aa: CASSSGLAGGHNEQFF
cdr3_nt: TGCGCCAGCAGCTCGGGACTAGCGGGAGGACACAATGAGCAGTTCTTC
d_call: TRBD2
j_call: TRBJ2-1
clone_size: -
v_call: TRBV5-1

cdr3_aa: CASSQELRGSPLHF
cdr3_nt: TGTGCCAGCAGCCAAGAACTCAGAGGTTCACCCCTCCACTTT
d_call: -
j_call: TRBJ1-6
clone_size: -
v_call: TRBV14

cdr3_aa: CASSLDRSETQYF
cdr3_nt: TGTGCCAGCAGCTTAGATCGATCAGAGACCCAGTACTTC
d_call: -
j_call: TRBJ2-5
clone_size: -
v_call: TRBV11-2

cdr3_aa: CASSYGAGPSYNEQFF
cdr3_nt: TGTGCCAGCAGTTACGGAGCGGGGCCCTCCTACAATGAGCAGTTCTTC
d_call: TRBD2
j_call: TRBJ2-1
clone_size: -
v_call: TRBV6-6

cdr3_aa: CASSLNVNTEAFF
cdr3_nt: TGTGCCAGCAGCTTAAATGTGAACACTGAAGCTTTCTTT
d_call: -
j_call: TRBJ1-1
clone_size: -
v_call: TRBV7-3